The clone carrying this T cell receptor (beta chain) was seen more than once but under ten times. Its matching antigen is unknown. The data were obtained in a study of cytomegalovirus exposure and HLA in healthy donors. PCR involved 60 Vbeta and 13 Jbeta primers. Sequencing used immunoSEQ multiplex PCR; TCRdb keeps in-frame clones, though not all of them. The table has some 130,000 clones, 80% seen once. Study results and limitations: A classifier reportedly called cytomegalovirus status with high sensitivity and specificity.

This clonotype was obtained from a man aged 25 to 40 in good health and CMV-seronegative. Sequenced input: PBMCs.

DNA for the CDR3: TGTGCCAGCGACGTATTGGGGAGGGAGACCCAGTACTTC. Its translation is CASDVLGRETQYF. The gene calls are TRBV2 and TRBJ2-5; D is possibly TRBD2 (6 bases). V shed 8 bases and J shed 5 bases, with 15 bases lying between them. Germline V gene lookup returns CDR1 SNHLY and CDR2 FYNNEI. The CDR3 has 13 amino acids.